Below, 24 T cell receptor beta chains from the same sample are listed, as sequenced in a study of shared clonotypes between healthy human individuals. Sequencing was performed with immunoSEQ multiplex PCR; in TCRdb, only in-frame clones are kept and a portion is missing. Of roughly 2,000,000 clones in the sample, about 93% are singletons; the top ten hold around 1.8%. The naive CD8 population came from CD45RO-negative cells selected for CCR7, without terminally differentiated effector memory CD45RA+ cells. The sequencing input was naive CD8+ T cells from PBMCs. These receptors were collected from a man younger than 30 in good health. Some clones in this sample may be carry-over from other donors' samples.

The genes are TRBV14 and TRBJ2-7; 7 bases are shared with TRBD2. J was trimmed by 0 bases and V by 1 base; bases with no gene match: 6. The CDR3 runs to 16 residues. Germline CDR1 SGHDN, CDR2 FVKESK. The chain's CDR3 is CASSQGWGGSSYEQYF. The CDR3, as DNA: TGTGCCAGCAGCCAAGGATGGGGCGGGAGCTCCTACGAGCAGTACTTC.

This rearrangement joins TRBV19 to TRBJ1-1; D may be TRBD1 (5 bases). This CDR3 is built from 15 residues. Germline V CDR1 and CDR2: LNHDA, SQIVND (reference sequence). V dropped 7 bases and J dropped 3 bases, with 18 bases sitting between them. The CDR3 DNA is TGTGCCAGTATCGACGGGAGGGGTAGTTACACTGAAGCTTTCTTT. Translated: CASIDGRGSYTEAFF.

This clone was seen only once. The J gene is TRBJ2-3, the V gene TRBV7-9; perhaps TRBD1 as D (5 bases). CDR1 is SEHNR and CDR2 is FQNEAQ in the germline V gene (reference sequence). The CDR3 covers 15 residues. V was trimmed by 3 bases and J by 1 base, leaving 11 bases between them. CDR3 bases: TGTGCCAGCAGCTTTCAAGGGGCCGGCACAGATACGCAGTATTTT. It codes for CASSFQGAGTDTQYF.

This chain uses TRBV12-5 with TRBJ2-3; the match to TRBD2 covers 12 bases. Germline lookup yields CDR1 LGHNT and CDR2 FRNRAP. Unmatched junction bases numbered 2, after V lost 0 bases and J lost 4 bases. The CDR3 is 16 residues long. DNA for the CDR3: TGTGCTAGTGGTTTGGTACTAGCGGGAGGTCCAGATACGCAGTATTTT. It is translated as CASGLVLAGGPDTQYF.

This chain uses TRBV27 with TRBJ2-7, with a tentative D call TRBD1 (5 bases). The CDR3 totals 13 residues. CDR1 MNHEY and CDR2 SMNVEV come from the germline V gene (reference sequence). Trimming stripped 5 bases from V and 1 base from J, with 9 bases between. CDR3 DNA sequence: TGTGCCAGCAGTACACAGGATTCCTACGAGCAGTACTTC. Its protein is CASSTQDSYEQYF.

The rearrangement links TRBV29-1 to TRBJ2-7, with 7 bases that match TRBD1. The CDR3 covers 13 residues. Trimming cost V 6 bases and J 3 bases; bases outside gene matches: 8. Germline CDR1 reads SQVTM; CDR2 reads ANQGSEA. The CDR3 region is CSVAPGGSYEQYF. CDR3 bases: TGCAGCGTGGCCCCAGGGGGTAGCTACGAGCAGTACTTC.

Notes on this clone: The same CDR3 is also encoded by other DNA sequences in this sample. V and J are TRBV29-1 and TRBJ2-7; maybe TRBD1 (7 bases). V lost 2 bases to trimming and J lost 0 bases, with 11 bases between them. This CDR3 has 14 amino acids. The germline V gene has CDR1 SQVTM and CDR2 ANQGSEA. This CDR3 is CSVEKEGASYEQYF. The CDR3 DNA follows: TGCAGCGTTGAAAAGGAGGGGGCCTCCTACGAGCAGTACTTC.

The CDR3 is CASSLGGISGTTYEQYF. In nucleotides, the CDR3 is TGTGCCAGCAGCTTAGGGGGAATTAGCGGGACTACCTACGAGCAGTACTTC. The chain joins TRBV7-9 to TRBJ2-7; 8 nucleotides agree with TRBD2. V shed 1 base, J shed 2 bases, and the junction held 10 bases outside the gene matches. The germline gives CDR1 SEHNR, CDR2 FQNEAQ (reference sequence). The CDR3 covers 17 residues.

J is TRBJ1-5 and V is TRBV6-1; the match to TRBD1 covers 7 bases. J was trimmed by 6 bases and V by 11 bases; bases with no gene match: 10. The V gene's germline CDR1 is MNHNS and CDR2 SASEGT. The CDR3 spans 13 residues. CDR3 DNA: TGTGCCGCCTCCTGGTCAGGGGGTCAGCCCCAGCATTTT. This translates into CAASWSGGQPQHF.

The CDR3 loop reads CASGTVGELFF. The DNA of the CDR3 is TGTGCCAGTGGGACGGTCGGGGAGCTGTTTTTT. J is TRBJ2-2 and V is TRBV19; D may correspond to TRBD1 or TRBD2 (5 bases each). Trimming removed 8 bases from V and 7 bases from J, with 8 bases in between. This CDR3 has 11 amino acids. CDR1 and CDR2 (germline): LNHDA, SQIVND (reference sequence).

Worth noting for this clone: Other DNA sequences of this sample code for an identical CDR3. The CDR3 reads CASSVGQGGYGYTF. The CDR3 DNA reads as TGTGCCAGCAGCGTAGGGCAGGGAGGTTATGGCTACACCTTC. The chain links TRBV9 to TRBJ1-2; D is perhaps TRBD1 (5 bases). V was cut by 0 bases and J by 5 bases, with 11 bases left in between. The germline gives CDR1 SGDLS, CDR2 YYNGEE. The CDR3 runs 14 residues.

Only one count was recorded for this clone. The J gene is TRBJ1-2, the V gene TRBV29-1; D might be TRBD1 (6 bases). The CDR3 is made up of 12 amino acids. The germline CDR1 and CDR2 sequences are SQVTM and ANQGSEA. V was clipped by 6 bases and J by 5 bases, with 13 bases between them. The DNA for the CDR3 is TGCAGCGTCGCCGACAGGCCGTATGGCTACACCTTC. This gives the protein CSVADRPYGYTF.

The rearrangement joins TRBV4-1 to TRBJ1-2; D gene unclear. Germline V gene sequence: CDR1 MGHRA, CDR2 YSYEKL. Trimming stripped 0 bases from V and 1 base from J, with 9 bases between. The CDR3 runs 15 residues. CDR3 sequence reads: CASSQEAGINYGYTF. CDR3 nucleotide sequence: TGCGCCAGCAGCCAAGAAGCCGGGATTAACTATGGCTACACCTTC.

The chain is built from TRBV30 and TRBJ2-5; D possibly uses TRBD1 or TRBD2 (5 bases each). The germline gives CDR1 GTSNPN, CDR2 SVGIG (reference sequence). V lost 2 bases to trimming and J lost 2 bases, with 15 bases between them. The CDR3 contains 15 residues. CDR3 DNA: TGTGCCTGGAGTCGGGGATTGGGGGAGCAAGAGACCCAGTACTTC. Translation gives CAWSRGLGEQETQYF.

The chain has TRBV27 and TRBJ2-7, with no clear D. The CDR3 runs to 15 residues. Germline V gene sequence: CDR1 MNHEY, CDR2 SMNVEV (reference sequence). Trimming took off 5 bases at V and 0 bases at J, with 14 bases between the two ends. For the CDR3, the DNA is TGTGCCAGCAGTACCTCAGTCAGCAGCTCCTACGAGCAGTACTTC. Amino acids: CASSTSVSSSYEQYF.

This clone appeared a single time. The gene calls are TRBV2 and TRBJ1-3; D is unresolved. Per the germline V gene, CDR1 is SNHLY and CDR2 is FYNNEI. The CDR3 spans 13 residues. Trimming removed 7 bases from V and 3 bases from J, with 10 bases in between. The DNA for the CDR3 is TGTGCCAGCATGCGGGGTAGTGGAAACACCATATATTTT. This translates into CASMRGSGNTIYF.

The V and J genes are TRBV6-5 and TRBJ2-7, with TRBD1 identical over 7 bases. Germline CDR1 reads MNHEY; CDR2 reads SVGAGI. The CDR3 extends over 14 amino acids. V dropped 0 bases and J dropped 7; count of bases not matched to a gene: 6. DNA for the CDR3: TGTGCCAGCAGTTACTCCGAGGGGGCAGGTGAGCAGTACTTC. It encodes CASSYSEGAGEQYF.

The V and J genes are TRBV29-1 and TRBJ2-7, with 14 bases fitting TRBD2. Germline V gene lookup returns CDR1 SQVTM and CDR2 ANQGSEA. V lost 4 bases to trimming and J lost 4 bases; unmatched junction nucleotides: 0. There are 13 residues in the CDR3. The CDR3, as DNA: TGCAGCGTTGGGACTAGCGGGAGGTACGAGCAGTACTTC. It codes for CSVGTSGRYEQYF.

The V gene is TRBV4-1, the J gene TRBJ1-2; weak D call: TRBD1 (5 bases). Deletions cut 4 bases from V and 0 bases from J, with 21 bases between. Germline V gives CDR1 MGHRA, CDR2 YSYEKL. This CDR3 region has 18 residues. CDR3 sequence reads: CASSPQPGRGLANYGYTF. CDR3 nucleotide sequence: TGCGCCAGCAGCCCTCAACCGGGACGGGGGTTAGCTAACTATGGCTACACCTTC.

CDR3: CAWSDRLPGPPEAFF. CDR3 bases: TGTGCCTGGAGCGACAGATTGCCTGGTCCTCCTGAAGCTTTCTTT. The rearrangement links TRBV30 to TRBJ1-1; tentative D call: TRBD1 (5 bases). CDR1 is GTSNPN, CDR2 SVGIG, per germline (reference sequence). The V gene lost 3 bases and the J gene lost 6 bases, with 20 bases spanning the gap. This CDR3 is 15 amino acids long. The variable domain in full, with the rest retrieved from reference TRBV30 and TRBJ1-1, is SQTIHQWPATLVQPVGSPLSLECTVEGTSNPNLYWYRQAAGRGLQLLFYSVGIGQISSEVPQNLSASRPQDRQFILSSKKLLLSDSGFYLCAWSDRLPGPPEAFFGQGTRLTVV.

The genes are TRBV27 and TRBJ2-1; TRBD2 is a possible D gene (6 bases). The CDR3 is 18 amino acids. Trimming stripped 9 bases from V and 6 bases from J, with 30 bases between. Germline V gene sequence: CDR1 MNHEY, CDR2 SMNVEV (reference sequence). CDR3 nucleotides: TGTGCCAGTGCTTGGACTCTAATTAGCGGAGCTCCCCCCAATGAGCAGTTCTTC. Translating gives CASAWTLISGAPPNEQFF.

The count of this clone is one. The chain joins TRBV7-2 to TRBJ1-1, with D uncertain. Trimming left V 2 bases short and J 7 bases short, with 11 bases between. Germline V gene sequence: CDR1 SGHTA, CDR2 FQGNSA. The CDR3 has 13 amino acids. CDR3 in amino acids: CASSLRGWVEAFF. The CDR3 DNA is TGTGCCAGCAGCTTAAGAGGTTGGGTTGAAGCTTTCTTT.

This chain joins TRBV23-1 and TRBJ2-7, with TRBD2 identical over 13 bases. TRBV23-1 is given ORF status, its function remaining uncertain. This CDR3 is built from 18 residues. Germline trimming cut 8 bases from V and 3 bases from J; bases unmatched to any gene: 16. The CDR3 here is CASGQGTSGTQSGYEQYF. In DNA, the CDR3 is TGCGCCAGCGGACAGGGGACTAGCGGGACCCAATCGGGCTACGAGCAGTACTTC.

This chain joins TRBV30 and TRBJ2-1; 10 positions agree with TRBD2. The CDR3 covers 13 residues. Germline values: CDR1 GTSNPN, CDR2 SVGIG (reference sequence). Germline trimming cut 1 base from V and 15 bases from J; bases unmatched to any gene: 9. The CDR3 here is CAWSGTSGSEGFF. CDR3 DNA: TGTGCCTGGAGTGGGACTAGCGGATCCGAGGGGTTCTTC.